Here is one T cell receptor (beta chain) with its context. This clone was counted a few times. The antigen it binds to is not known. No clone much larger than this one lies a single base away; base qualities are absent. The data are from a study of blood T cell repertoires in COVID-19 (dated by TCRdb to the early 2020s). Looking at the study overall: Samples from collaborators originated in the United States, Italy and Spain and spanned both the acute and convalescent phases of COVID-19. The material from the prospective study consisted of cDNA or gDNA derived from T cells, B-cell-depleted T cells, or PBMCs. Subjects who had been exposed to COVID-19, were actively infected with it, or had recovered from it provided the deeply sampled blood TCRbeta repertoires that made up the dataset. The sample metadata nearly always contained a de-identified subject ID, COVID-19 status, age in years and sex. Samples came from the ongoing ImmuneRACE study (first 160 participants) plus 1,254 subjects from 6 global collaborators. The repertoires were released in a freely available public database meant as a resource for research on the immune response to SARS-CoV-2. Where available, HLA class I and class II types were obtained from metadata supplied by the sample provider rather than from assay-based typing.

What the study reported, not specific to this receptor: The quantity of clinical and demographic metadata differed by source and by participant and was supplied without curation.

Collaborating institutions collected whole blood in K2EDTA tubes following their own protocols. Collaborator samples were shipped for TCRbeta analysis as frozen whole blood, isolated PBMCs, or DNA extracted from either sample type. TCRbeta CDR3 regions were amplified from genomic DNA using the immunoSEQ Assay, a bias-controlled multiplex PCR. In the authors' own workflow: The number of nucleated cells in each sample was estimated by amplification of reference gene primers within the assay. To quantify the absolute abundance of each unique TCRbeta CDR3 rearrangement, sequence reads were collapsed and filtered. Productive Simpson clonality was computed per sample as the square root of Simpson's diversity index over productive rearrangements. TCRdb took this table from immuneACCESS and kept in-frame rearrangements with V and J called. Such tables lack part of the clones; where checked against another copy, unresolved V genes explain under half of the gap, and the rest is unexplained. Clonal size and the V and J genes are those of that table, whereas D and trimming came from the DNA. The sample records fewer than 200,000 clones, about 76% of which are singletons. Together, the top ten hold roughly 8.6% of the sample.

The sample consisted of peripheral blood. The clonotype was recovered from a woman in her forties or fifties with active or convalescent COVID-19.

In nucleotide form, the sequence is TGTGCCAGCAGTGCGGGACTAGCGGGGATCAATGAGCAGTTCTTC. This translates into CASSAGLAGINEQFF. The chain is encoded by TRBV6-2 or TRBV6-3 joined to TRBJ2-1, with 13 central nucleotides matching TRBD2. The CDR3 has 15 amino acids, counting the end cysteine and phenylalanine. CDR3 DNA is the only sequence kept; it has 45 bases, read in frame from the first base. Compared with germline, V lacks 5 bases and J lacks 6 bases; bases without a gene match: 4. From the germline V gene, CDR1 is MNHEY and CDR2 is SVGEGT.